The entry that follows covers one T cell receptor (beta chain) sequence. Antigen: not known. This entry is derived from a study of blood T cells in healthy people across ages. Across the study: Through template switching, about one barcoded beta molecule was captured per two T cells, as measured in model experiments. The study's findings and limits: The fall in TCR beta diversity per million T cells was roughly linear with age. CMV status of donors was not determined, possibly confounding expanded clonotype changes.

Sample-barcoded 5' priming and a J-beta primer mix drove a second PCR of roughly 7 to 11 cycles. Every cDNA molecule bore a tag from a template-switch adaptor containing 12 random nucleotides. MiXCR, run by TCRdb on the 5' RACE reads, gives a single entry per CDR3 protein. The sample yields about 1.1 million distinct CDR3 sequences, 35% to 45% seen once. Germline lookup yields CDR1 SQVTM and CDR2 ANQGSEA. The V gene end was trimmed by 3 bases and the J gene end by 8 bases; junction bases not matched to a gene: 5. The CDR3 is made up of 14 amino acids. The specimen sequenced was blood. The receptor was isolated from a man aged 18 to 29 in good health. This chain links TRBV29-1 with TRBJ1-6; 9 nucleotides align to TRBD1. CDR3 in amino acids: CSVERQGVDSPLHF. CDR3 sequence (DNA): TGCAGCGTTGAGAGACAGGGGGTCGATTCACCCCTCCACTTT.